A selection of T cell receptor beta chains follows, all from one sample in a study of cytomegalovirus exposure and HLA in healthy donors. Clones were read by immunoSEQ multiplex PCR, and TCRdb kept only the in-frame ones, dropping some. Here the sample spans around 130,000 clones, 80% to 85% being singletons. The sample comprised PBMCs. Source of these receptors: a man aged 25 to 40 in good health and CMV-seronegative. CDR3s include the opening cysteine and the closing phenylalanine or tryptophan. D genes are given only for firm matches. Clone size appears in some rows only: once, few, many, or a class for an expanded clone.

-,TRBV9,14,TRBJ1-2,-,CASSVGGGNYGYTF,TGTGCCAGCAGCGTAGGAGGGGGAAACTATGGCTACACCTTC
-,TRBV5-1,16,TRBJ2-1,-,CASSLALQLGDNEQFF,TGCGCCAGCAGCTTGGCCTTGCAACTCGGGGACAATGAGCAGTTCTTC
-,TRBV19,14,TRBJ2-5,-,CASSVGSGIETQYF,TGTGCCAGTAGCGTGGGTTCGGGAATAGAGACCCAGTACTTC
-,TRBV5-8,16,TRBJ2-6,-,CASSSYRETGANVLTF,TGTGCCAGCAGCTCTTACAGGGAAACTGGGGCCAACGTCCTGACTTTC
-,TRBV19,13,TRBJ2-1,once,CASSIRGYNEQFF,TGTGCCAGTAGTATACGGGGGTACAATGAGCAGTTCTTC
TRBD1,TRBV5-1,17,TRBJ2-2,-,CASSLQPGTGDTGELFF,TGCGCCAGCAGCTTGCAGCCCGGGACAGGGGACACCGGGGAGCTGTTTTTT
TRBD1,TRBV27,18,TRBJ1-5,few,CASSLRARGPYSNQPQHF,TGTGCCAGCAGTTTAAGGGCCAGGGGGCCCTATAGCAATCAGCCCCAGCATTTT
-,TRBV10-1,14,TRBJ1-2,-,CASSDVGANYGYTF,TGCGCCAGCAGTGATGTGGGAGCTAACTATGGCTACACCTTC
TRBD2,TRBV9,15,TRBJ2-5,-,CASSIRGEGSETQYF,TGTGCCAGCAGCATTCGGGGGGAGGGATCAGAGACCCAGTACTTC
-,TRBV10-1,17,TRBJ1-6,-,CASSEGWEGPYNSPLHF,TGCGCCAGCAGTGAGGGGTGGGAGGGACCCTATAATTCACCCCTCCACTTT
-,TRBV28,12,TRBJ2-5,-,CASSVSEETQYF,TGTGCCAGCAGTGTTAGCGAAGAGACCCAGTACTTC
TRBD1,TRBV6-1,16,TRBJ1-6,few,CASSGGRDRSNSPLHF,TGTGCCAGCAGTGGAGGACGGGACAGGAGTAATTCACCCCTCCACTTT
-,TRBV5-1,13,TRBJ2-2,-,CASSLDGTGELFF,TGCGCCAGCAGCCTAGACGGAACCGGGGAGCTGTTTTTT
-,TRBV5-8,15,TRBJ1-6,-,CASSSLLRGFSPLHF,TGTGCCAGCAGCTCCCTCCTTCGAGGGTTTTCACCCCTCCACTTT
-,TRBV27,14,TRBJ2-7,-,CASSWGGARAEQYF,TGTGCCAGCAGTTGGGGTGGGGCCAGGGCCGAGCAGTACTTC
-,TRBV7-9,15,TRBJ1-1,-,CASTRERGTNTEAFF,TGTGCCAGCACCCGAGAAAGGGGCACGAACACTGAAGCTTTCTTT
TRBD1,TRBV5-5,13,TRBJ2-7,-,CASSLDRGPYRYF,TGTGCCAGCAGCTTGGACAGGGGGCCTTATCGGTACTTC
TRBD1,TRBV19,14,TRBJ2-3,-,CASSTRGHTDTQYF,TGTGCCAGTAGTACCAGGGGGCATACAGATACGCAGTATTTT
-,TRBV28,12,TRBJ1-5,-,CASSLFGRPQHF,TGTGCCAGCAGTTTATTCGGTAGGCCCCAGCATTTT
-,TRBV5-1,13,TRBJ2-5,-,CASSLGLQETQYF,TGCGCCAGCAGCTTGGGACTTCAAGAGACCCAGTACTTC
-,TRBV4-1,15,TRBJ1-4,-,CASSQPPTVGEKLFF,TGCGCCAGCAGCCAGCCCCCGACAGTGGGAGAAAAACTGTTTTTT
TRBD2,TRBV18,19,TRBJ2-7,-,CASSPSTGLAAASSYEQYF,TGTGCCAGCTCACCAAGCACGGGGCTAGCGGCCGCGAGCTCCTACGAGCAGTACTTC
TRBD2,TRBV6-1,15,TRBJ2-1,-,CASRLTGGSYNEQFF,TGTGCCAGCAGACTTACGGGGGGATCATACAATGAGCAGTTCTTC
TRBD1,TRBV28,16,TRBJ1-2,-,CASSPGTGDYKGGYTF,TGTGCCAGCAGTCCCGGGACAGGGGATTATAAGGGAGGCTACACCTTC
-,TRBV11-3,13,TRBJ2-5,-,CASSLGGRETQYF,TGTGCCAGCAGCTTAGGTGGGAGAGAGACCCAGTACTTC
-,TRBV27,15,TRBJ1-2,few,CASSLGAGSGYGYTF,TGTGCCAGCAGTTTAGGGGCCGGGTCGGGCTATGGCTACACCTTC
-,TRBV7-2,14,TRBJ1-2,few,CASSLGGFGYGYTF,TGTGCCAGCAGCTTAGGAGGGTTCGGCTATGGCTACACCTTC
TRBD1,TRBV4-1,15,TRBJ1-2,-,CASSQVEDRAHGYTF,TGCGCCAGCAGCCAAGTCGAGGACAGGGCTCATGGCTACACCTTC
-,TRBV7-9,14,TRBJ1-4,-,CASSLGQNNEKLFF,TGTGCCAGCAGCTTAGGCCAGAATAATGAAAAACTGTTTTTT
TRBD1,TRBV18,15,TRBJ2-7,-,CASSPWAGGRYEQYF,TGTGCCAGCTCACCATGGGCAGGGGGACGGTACGAGCAGTACTTC
TRBD1,TRBV30,14,TRBJ1-5,-,CAWSSTGDNQPQHF,TGTGCCTGGAGTTCGACAGGGGACAATCAGCCCCAGCATTTT
TRBD2,TRBV5-1,15,TRBJ2-3,few,CASSLGGGSTDTQYF,TGCGCCAGCAGCTTGGGCGGGGGGAGCACAGATACGCAGTATTTT
-,TRBV5-6,15,TRBJ1-4,once,CASDNYRDDVRKLFF,TGTGCCAGCGACAACTACAGGGACGATGTTCGAAAACTGTTTTTT
-,TRBV5-4,15,TRBJ2-2,-,CASSQISGVGGELFF,TGTGCCAGCAGCCAGATCTCAGGGGTCGGCGGGGAGCTGTTTTTT
-,TRBV30,14,TRBJ1-1,-,CAWSVEWGGTEAFF,TGTGCCTGGAGTGTTGAGTGGGGGGGGACTGAAGCTTTCTTT
-,TRBV25-1,14,TRBJ1-3,-,CASSGLYPGNTIYF,TGTGCCAGCAGTGGACTCTATCCTGGAAACACCATATATTTT
TRBD1,TRBV19,15,TRBJ1-6,-,CASSSTGDVVSPLHF,TGTGCCAGTAGTTCCACAGGGGATGTTGTTTCACCCCTCCACTTT
TRBD1,TRBV10-3,15,TRBJ1-4,-,CAISAGRDRGEKLFF,TGTGCCATCAGTGCAGGGCGGGACAGGGGTGAAAAACTGTTTTTT
-,TRBV5-1,11,TRBJ2-1,-,CASSLYSEQFF,TGCGCCAGCAGCCTATATAGTGAGCAGTTCTTC
TRBD1,TRBV6-7,20,TRBJ2-5,once,CASSYSSTTSAQGDQETQYF,TGTGCCAGCAGTTACTCGTCCACTACGTCAGCACAGGGGGACCAAGAGACCCAGTACTTC
-,TRBV10-1,15,TRBJ1-1,-,CASVYDWAENTEAFF,TGCGCCAGCGTCTATGATTGGGCCGAGAACACTGAAGCTTTCTTT
-,TRBV13,13,TRBJ1-1,few,CASSHTVNTEAFF,TGTGCCAGCAGTCACACAGTGAACACTGAAGCTTTCTTT
TRBD1,TRBV9,17,TRBJ2-3,-,CASSAGSGQRYTDTQYF,TGTGCCAGCAGCGCCGGGTCGGGACAGCGGTACACAGATACGCAGTATTTT
TRBD1,TRBV7-6,17,TRBJ2-1,-,CASSLVTRDRVDNEQFF,TGTGCCAGCAGCTTAGTTACGCGGGACAGGGTGGACAATGAGCAGTTCTTC
-,TRBV7-2,15,TRBJ2-3,-,CASSPRGQRGDTQYF,TGTGCCAGCAGCCCACGAGGACAGCGAGGGGATACGCAGTATTTT
TRBD2,TRBV7-2,16,TRBJ2-1,-,CASSLGGGSRINEQFF,TGTGCCAGCAGCTTAGGCGGGGGGTCCAGAATTAATGAGCAGTTCTTC
-,TRBV2,14,TRBJ2-1,-,CASGVESSYNEQFF,TGTGCCAGCGGCGTGGAGAGCTCCTACAATGAGCAGTTCTTC
-,TRBV5-6,14,TRBJ2-7,-,CASSLGQVMTEQYF,TGTGCCAGCAGCTTGGGACAGGTCATGACCGAGCAGTACTTC
-,TRBV5-1,13,TRBJ1-1,-,CASTREENTEAFF,TGCGCCAGCACGAGGGAGGAGAACACTGAAGCTTTCTTT
-,TRBV5-6,17,TRBJ2-3,-,CASSLREGGVMPDTQYF,TGTGCCAGCAGCTTGCGGGAAGGCGGGGTAATGCCAGATACGCAGTATTTT
TRBD1,TRBV10-3,15,TRBJ2-3,few,CAIGQGAGSTDTQYF,TGTGCCATCGGACAGGGGGCCGGGAGCACAGATACGCAGTATTTT
TRBD1,TRBV11-2,16,TRBJ2-7,-,CASSLYPGQTFYEQYF,TGTGCCAGCAGCTTATACCCGGGACAGACCTTCTACGAGCAGTACTTC
TRBD1,TRBV28,12,TRBJ2-7,-,CASSPRQGRQYF,TGTGCCAGCAGTCCGAGACAGGGGCGGCAGTACTTC
-,TRBV28,15,TRBJ1-4,-,CASSLNKATGEKLFF,TGTGCCAGCAGTTTAAATAAGGCAACGGGAGAAAAACTGTTTTTT
-,TRBV30,13,TRBJ2-3,-,CACMRVVVDTQYF,TGTGCCTGCATGCGAGTAGTGGTCGATACGCAGTATTTT
TRBD1,TRBV2,15,TRBJ2-7,few,CASSPTGTGPYEQYF,TGTGCCAGCAGTCCAACCGGGACAGGTCCTTACGAGCAGTACTTC
TRBD2,TRBV28,16,TRBJ2-1,-,CASSSGTSGGNDEQFF,TGTGCCAGCAGTTCCGGGACTAGCGGGGGGAACGATGAGCAGTTCTTC
-,TRBV6-4,14,TRBJ1-1,-,CASRPDVGGTEAFF,TGTGCCAGCAGACCCGATGTGGGAGGCACTGAAGCTTTCTTT
-,TRBV19,13,TRBJ2-1,once,CASSISFYNEQFF,TGTGCCAGTAGTATATCATTTTACAATGAGCAGTTCTTC
TRBD1,TRBV10-3,15,TRBJ1-2,-,CAISYDRGRNGGYTF,TGTGCCATCAGCTATGACAGGGGGCGCAACGGTGGCTACACCTTC